This T cell receptor beta chain derives from a study of cytomegalovirus exposure and HLA in healthy donors (TCRdb year 2017). Describing the broader study: In an earlier analysis of 550 to 750 of the donors, less than 350 Gb of sequence data and roughly 100 million unique TCR beta sequences from about 190 million T cells were reported. The study was designed to test whether signatures of past pathogen exposure could be identified by cataloging public T cell receptors. To decide whether each TCR beta V gene segment behaved as functional or pseudogenic, an earlier analysis of some 600 of the donors relied on high-throughput TCR beta sequencing. Besides the first cohort of approximately 710 subjects, a separate validation cohort made up of 120 or so different subjects was used. An early release covering roughly 640 HLA-typed donors comprised about 300 gigabases of sequencing data and about 90 million unique TCR sequences. On average, over 200,000 unique TCR beta nucleotide sequences were sequenced per donor among 398 genotyped donors of the cohort, with roughly 18% of those sequences being non-productive. In a later analysis, previously published TCR beta repertoires from hundreds of donors were re-analyzed and high-resolution HLA genotyping was added so that TCR occurrence patterns could be studied. HLA typing included class I and class II loci at four-digit resolution. All discovery cohort repertoires had been generated on a single sequencing platform. To predict cytomegalovirus infection status, the study combined high-throughput TCR immunosequencing, statistical association of individual TCRs with disease status, and machine learning. A later genetic analysis used genome-wide SNP genotypes for 398 of the 666 donors, treating that subset as a discovery cohort. Because of strong linkage in the cohort, roughly five DR-DQ haplotypes were treated as single units for association and clustering. Among the roughly 400 genotyped donors, around 81% belonged to the genetic ancestry cluster associated with self-reported Caucasian donors. The later analysis used no new phenotypic data to find candidate immune exposures, relying instead on TCR beta sequences and their occurrence across donors. Typing coverage differed by locus: A, B, C, DRB1 and DQB1 were typed in about 629-640 donors, DQA1 in 500 to 550, DPA1 in 606, and DPB1 in approximately 450. Using immunosequencing, the study profiled T cell repertoires from about 610 subjects and related those repertoires to cytomegalovirus serostatus. Donor age, sex, ethnicity and CMV serostatus were compiled alongside the repertoire data.

Beyond this particular receptor, the publication reports: Linkage disequilibrium might explain the correlated functional status among segregating V segments, but an unknown experimental factor could not be ruled out. Roughly 17 rarely observed V segments, including chromosome 9 orphons, were excluded from the earlier analysis of some 590 of the donors because counts were too low. The authors suggested that the approach could potentially be extended to other disease states and immunological phenotypes. According to a later analysis, most CMV-associated TCR beta chains appeared to be HLA-restricted, and the HLA associations seemed to be driven largely by CMV exposure. A further reported finding was that TCR beta sequences accurately predicted the HLA-A and HLA-B alleles for most subjects in the first cohort. In a later analysis, HLA-associated TCR beta chains were found to be more clonally expanded and to have lower generation probabilities than equally common non-associated chains. In a later analysis, the rate of TCR association differed among HLA loci, with DRB1 alleles having the most associated TCRs and HLA-C alleles having the fewest. Because HLA typing was unavailable for some donors at each locus, only the typed subset was used in association tests. Most TCR sequences were seen in very few donors, while some public TCRs were found in many individuals. In an earlier analysis of about 600 of the donors, most TCR beta V segments appeared in productive rearrangements about 87% or about 30% of the time, broadly matching IMGT annotations. According to a later analysis, parvovirus B19, influenza, CMV and Epstein-Barr virus appeared linked to several top co-occurrence clusters. Presence/absence analyses assumed roughly uniform sequencing depth across donors, an assumption that may not hold. The classifier was reported to diagnose cytomegalovirus status with high specificity and sensitivity in both the original cohort and the validation cohort. A later genetic analysis reported fewer N-insertions in productive TCRs among donors in an Asian-associated ancestry cluster than the roughly 650-donor mean. The only immune exposure information available for the cohort was CMV serostatus. In a later genetic analysis, a missense DCLRE1C variant was associated with V-gene and J-gene trimming of TCR beta chains, and the association was replicated in an independent cohort. A cluster of highly shared sequence variants was judged likely to represent a technical artifact of the sequencing pipeline. When HLA alleles, especially DR and DQ, strongly co-occurred, attributing TCR associations to individual alleles was difficult. In vitro tests confirmed that three of the cytomegalovirus-associated TCR beta chains recognize cytomegalovirus antigens. A later analysis associated 16,951 TCR beta sequences with specific HLA alleles at a false discovery rate of 0.05. In this cohort, only TCR beta chains were sequenced, and detectable features were limited by the absence of alpha or paired-chain data. The study listed over 150 TCR beta chains as associated with cytomegalovirus.

Library method: the immunoSEQ multiplex PCR assay. The multiplex PCR relied on a mix of 60 forward primers for TCR Vbeta segments and 13 reverse primers for TCR Jbeta segments. The CDR3 region of rearranged TCR beta genes was amplified from genomic DNA by a multiplex PCR assay. On the Illumina HiSeq System, the amplified TCR beta libraries were sequenced as 87-base-pair reads. The authors' analysis ran thus. Across the 500 to 700 repertoires, a later analysis counted tens of millions of unique TCR beta chains, some 11 million of which were shared by at least two donors. Raw reads were error-corrected and collapsed into unique sequences by a nearest-neighbor algorithm in which closely related sequences were merged to remove PCR and sequencing errors. Alignment of CDR3 sequences to IMGT reference sequences was used to assign V, D and J gene segments. Each retained sequence needed at least a six-nucleotide match to both a V gene segment and a J gene segment. Rearrangements were called productive when the CDR3 lacked stop codons and stayed in frame with V and J; all others were non-productive. CDR3 was defined according to IMGT convention as the region running from the second conserved V-encoded cysteine to the conserved J-encoded phenylalanine. In an earlier analysis of around 540 of the donors, sequences lacking an unambiguous match to a single V gene segment were excluded. An earlier analysis of 550 to 650 of the donors classified V segments as functional when productive rearrangements were above 56.7% and as segregating when the standard deviation between donors was above 5%. To diagnose cytomegalovirus status from the catalog of TCR beta chain sequences, a statistical classification framework was built. In a later analysis, V and J genes were assigned by comparing TCR nucleotide sequences against IMGT/GENE-DB human TR gene sequences. A later analysis assigned CDR3 sequences and most-parsimonious VDJ recombination scenarios with the TCRdist pipeline. In a later analysis, every TCR beta chain was defined by the combination of its CDR3 amino acid sequence and its V-gene family, and reads without a unique V-gene family were dropped. To address suspected cross-contamination and a sequencing artifact, a later analysis removed over 500 highly shared, low-generation-probability nucleotide sequences. For each public chain, a later analysis derived a clonal expansion index from normalized ranks of inferred template counts within each repertoire. A later analysis computed generation probabilities with a VDJ recombination model fitted to out-of-frame rearrangements, and checked the results against IGoR. In a later analysis, TCR-TCR, TCR-HLA and TCR-CMV co-occurrence was scored with hypergeometric tests, and a repertoire-size bias correction was applied to TCR pairs. To estimate false discovery rates, a later analysis permuted the HLA or CMV assignments 20 times. A later analysis grouped co-occurring TCRs with DBSCAN, adding TCRdist sequence similarity when clustering within HLA-allele-positive subsets. Repertoires with fewer than 30,000 or more than 120,000 public chains were left out of co-occurrence clustering, as were about five repertoires with anomalous nucleotide sharing. In TCRdb, the immuneACCESS table is reduced to in-frame sequences with V and J assigned. These tables do not hold every clone; where another copy was compared, an unresolved V gene accounts for under half, and the others remain unexplained. The DNA gave D and trimming, while V, J and clone size come from that table. Within this sample are about 130,000 clones, with roughly 75% of them counted one time only. About 11% of the sample goes to the ten largest clones.

The cohort was made up of around 720 healthy bone marrow donors. At the time of sampling, every cohort member was nominally healthy, though immune exposures that went unrecorded were likely present. The donor was CMV seropositive and belonged to the group of 250 to 300 seropositive cohort members. Every donor gave a peripheral blood sample, and the peripheral blood mononuclear cells from that sample were used for TCR beta sequencing. Genomic DNA was extracted from the blood cell samples with the Qiagen DNeasy Blood Extraction Kit. Notes on this clone: It has no known antigen specificity. No much larger clone is present one base from it, and per-base qualities are unavailable.

This receptor was obtained from a man younger than 40 in good health and CMV-seropositive. Sequenced material: PBMCs.

The DNA sequence is given as TGTGCCAGCAGTTCTCGCCGGAACGCGGGAGGGATCACAGATACGCAGTATTTT. Its protein is CASSSRRNAGGITDTQYF. The chain couples TRBV28 to TRBJ2-3; a stretch of 9 junction bases matches TRBD2. Unmatched junction bases come to 13, with V trimmed by 4 bases and J by 2 bases. The germline V gene sets CDR1 to MDHEN and CDR2 to SYDVKM. The CDR3 measures 18 amino acids from cysteine to phenylalanine. Here the CDR3 DNA is all that survives: 54 bases in frame from base 1.